The 24 T cell receptor beta chains below were found in one sample sequenced in a study of cytomegalovirus exposure and HLA in healthy donors. Primers: 60 Vbeta forward and 13 Jbeta reverse. Generated by immunoSEQ multiplex PCR, the TCRdb table keeps only in-frame clones and is missing some. The profile shows under 250,000 clones, 60% to 80% of them singletons. Sequenced sample: PBMCs. All receptors derive from a male donor in good health and CMV-seronegative.

This chain joins TRBV29-1 and TRBJ2-1, with 10 bases lining up with TRBD2. After removal of 4 bases from V and 7 bases from J, the junction contained 10 bases not matched to a gene. From germline, CDR1 is SQVTM and CDR2 ANQGSEA. This CDR3 has 15 amino acids. The CDR3 nucleotides read TGCAGCGTTGGTTTTGCTAGCGGGAGCTGGAATGAGCAGTTCTTC. It encodes CSVGFASGSWNEQFF.

Concerning this clone itself: At one boundary the junction diverges from the germline segment, which might be a read error. The rearrangement uses TRBV6-1 and TRBJ2-1, with D uncertain. Germline-derived CDR1 and CDR2 are MNHNS and SASEGT. CDR3 length: 10 residues. The CDR3: CASKYIEQFF. The CDR3 DNA follows: TGTGCCAGCAAGTACATTGAGCAGTTCTTC.

The chain has TRBV1 and TRBJ2-7; the D segment call TRBD1 is taken from the table without a DNA check. TRBV1 has pseudogene status. The CDR3 extends over 17 amino acids. Here the CDR3 reads CTSSQAPTGGRFYEQYF. The CDR3 DNA reads TGCACCAGCAGCCAAGCCCCGACAGGGGGACGTTTCTACGAGCAGTACTTC.

This chain connects TRBV9 to TRBJ2-7; 8 positions agree with TRBD1. The CDR3 length is 15 residues. The germline CDR1 and CDR2 sequences are SGDLS and YYNGEE. V was clipped by 6 bases and J by 5 bases; unmatched bases: 13. CDR3 region: CASTPGETGDHEQYF. In DNA form, the CDR3 reads TGTGCCAGCACCCCCGGGGAGACAGGGGACCACGAGCAGTACTTC.

The chain has TRBV5-4 and TRBJ1-2, with a possible D match to TRBD1 (5 bases). Deletions cut 4 bases from V and 5 bases from J, with 18 bases between. Germline V CDR1 and CDR2: SGHNT, YYREEE (reference sequence). The CDR3 loop spans 15 amino acids. This CDR3 is CASSQTVQGGYGYTF. The CDR3 DNA reads TGTGCCAGCAGCCAAACCGTCCAGGGTGGGTATGGCTACACCTTC.

V and J are TRBV11-2 and TRBJ2-2; 8 positions match TRBD2. Germline V CDR1 and CDR2: SGHAT, FQNNGV. V shed 3 bases and J 2 bases; nucleotides not matched to a gene: 5. The CDR3 totals 16 residues. Written as DNA, the CDR3 is TGTGCCAGCAGCTTCAGGGCGGGAGGAAACACCGGGGAGCTGTTTTTT. This encodes CASSFRAGGNTGELFF.

J is TRBJ2-1 and V is TRBV9, with TRBD2 identical over 7 bases. The CDR3 is made up of 14 amino acids. V was clipped by 7 bases and J by 3 bases; unmatched bases: 7. Per the germline V gene, CDR1 is SGDLS and CDR2 is YYNGEE. The CDR3 nucleotides are TGTGCCAGCGACCCTAGCGGCAGCTACAATGAGCAGTTCTTC. It codes for CASDPSGSYNEQFF.

For this clone: A junction boundary mismatches the germline segment, possibly from a read error. The rearrangement uses TRBV7-9 and TRBJ1-3; TRBD1 might be the D (5 bases). Germline V lookup: CDR1 SEHNR, CDR2 FQNEAQ (reference sequence). This CDR3 spans 15 amino acids. CDR3 protein: CSSSLLTGVGNTIYF. DNA for the CDR3: TGTTCCAGCAGCTTATTAACGGGGGTTGGAAACACCATATATTTT.

The table lists this clone with a count of one. The genes are TRBV2 and TRBJ2-7; tentatively, D is TRBD1 (6 bases). From germline, CDR1 is SNHLY and CDR2 FYNNEI. This CDR3 has 14 residues. V gave up 6 bases and J gave up 3 bases, with 15 bases separating them. The CDR3 region is CASRQTGNFYEQYF. Written as DNA, the CDR3 is TGTGCCAGCAGGCAGACAGGAAACTTCTACGAGCAGTACTTC.

The chain combines TRBV11-2 with TRBJ2-3; possibly TRBD1 for D (6 bases). V was trimmed by 5 bases and J by 2 bases, leaving 11 bases between them. Germline values: CDR1 SGHAT, CDR2 FQNNGV. The CDR3 runs to 14 residues. The CDR3, as DNA: TGTGCCAGCAGCCCAGGACAGAACACAGATACGCAGTATTTT. Translated, it gives CASSPGQNTDTQYF.

This clone has more than one count but fewer than ten. V and J are TRBV5-8 and TRBJ1-4; D not resolved. Looked up from germline, CDR1 is SGHTS and CDR2 is YDEGEE. This CDR3 is built from 11 residues. V lost 7 bases and J 8 bases, leaving 9 bases between the germline ends. CDR3 DNA: TGTGCCAGCCACAGTAAAGAAAAACTGTTTTTT. Translated, it gives CASHSKEKLFF. The variable domain in full, completed from reference TRBV5-8 and TRBJ1-4, reads EAGVTQSPTHLIKTRGQQATLRCSPISGHTSVYWYQQALGLGLQFLLWYDEGEERNRGNFPPRFSGRQFPNYSSELNVNALELEDSALYLCASHSKEKLFFGSGTQLSVL.

The chain has TRBV10-1 and TRBJ2-5; the D gene is possibly TRBD2 (6 bases). The V end lost 4 bases, the J end lost 1 base, and 10 bases lay between the germline ends. CDR3 length: 14 amino acids. CDR1 and CDR2 (germline): WNHNN, SYGVQD (reference sequence). CDR3 nucleotide sequence: TGCGCCAGCAGTGTGGACTACCGCCAAGAGACCCAGTACTTC. Translation gives CASSVDYRQETQYF.

V and J are TRBV28 and TRBJ1-1; TRBD1 might be the D (5 bases). CDR3 length: 15 residues. Germline CDR1 MDHEN, CDR2 SYDVKM. The V gene lost 1 base and the J gene lost 4 bases, with 13 bases spanning the gap. The CDR3 protein is CASSLLGLGSTEAFF. The CDR3 coding sequence is TGTGCCAGCAGTTTATTGGGACTGGGAAGCACTGAAGCTTTCTTT.

V usage is TRBV5-4 and J usage is TRBJ2-7; 9 nucleotides agree with TRBD1. The V gene's germline CDR1 is SGHNT and CDR2 YYREEE (reference sequence). This CDR3 is built from 16 residues. The V segment lost 0 bases and the J segment 2 bases; nucleotides outside the gene matches: 6. CDR3 bases: TGTGCCAGCAGCTTGGCCGACGGGACAGGGACCTACGAGCAGTACTTC. It is translated as CASSLADGTGTYEQYF. Complete variable domain (other parts from reference TRBV5-4 and TRBJ2-7): ETGVTQSPTHLIKTRGQQVTLRCSSQSGHNTVSWYQQALGQGPQFIFQYYREEENGRGNFPPRFSGLQFPNYSSELNVNALELDDSALYLCASSLADGTGTYEQYFGPGTRLTVT.

The chain links TRBV28 to TRBJ2-2; TRBD2 matches 7 bases. The germline V gene encodes CDR1 MDHEN and CDR2 SYDVKM. With 6 bases clipped from V and 1 base from J, the junction kept 5 bases outside the gene matches. The CDR3 is 15 residues long. The CDR3 is CASSQIAGNTGELFF. For the CDR3, the DNA is TGTGCCAGCAGCCAAATAGCGGGGAACACCGGGGAGCTGTTTTTT.

The gene calls are TRBV19 and TRBJ1-1; D is ambiguous. The V end lost 7 bases, the J end lost 5 bases, and 17 bases lay between the germline ends. Germline loops: CDR1 LNHDA, CDR2 SQIVND (reference sequence). The CDR3 spans 14 residues. This CDR3 is CASTPEPLVTEAFF. CDR3 sequence (DNA): TGTGCCAGTACCCCAGAACCCCTGGTTACTGAAGCTTTCTTT.

As regards this clone: The junction departs from the called germline gene at one end, perhaps through a read error. The rearrangement links TRBV7-7 to TRBJ2-1, with TRBD2 matching 9 bases. The germline V gene encodes CDR1 SSHAT and CDR2 FNYEAQ (reference sequence). The CDR3 covers 14 residues. CDR3 nucleotides: TGTGCTAGCAGCTTTGGGACTAGCAGTAATGAGCAGTTCTTC. Translating gives CASSFGTSSNEQFF.

A few counts support this clone. The genes are TRBV6-5 and TRBJ1-1; D might be TRBD1 (5 bases). Per the germline V gene, CDR1 is MNHEY and CDR2 is SVGAGI. With 6 bases removed from V and 1 base from J, the gap between germline ends came to 9 bases. The CDR3 contains 13 residues. The DNA for the CDR3 is TGTGCCAGCAGCACGACAGAGAACACTGAAGCTTTCTTT. It is translated as CASSTTENTEAFF.

The chain uses TRBV2 and TRBJ2-7; TRBD1 agrees at 7 bases. This CDR3 spans 14 amino acids. Per germline, CDR1 SNHLY and CDR2 FYNNEI. With V trimmed by 11 bases and J by 6 bases, 16 bases remained unmatched. CDR3 amino acids: CACNRQGYRGEQYF. The CDR3 bases are TGTGCCTGCAACCGACAGGGATATCGGGGCGAGCAGTACTTC.

V is TRBV27 and J is TRBJ2-3; D may be TRBD1 (6 bases). The CDR3 length is 17 residues. Between the trimmed V and J ends, which lost 8 bases and 4 bases, there was a span of 25 bases. CDR1 and CDR2 from the germline V gene are MNHEY and SMNVEV (reference sequence). DNA of the CDR3: TGTGCCAGCCGTGATCCCCTCCTTGACAGGTCCTCAGATACGCAGTATTTT. Translated, it gives CASRDPLLDRSSDTQYF.

This clone was counted between two and nine times. The chain couples TRBV7-9 to TRBJ2-1; D is possibly TRBD1 (5 bases). Trimming pared 0 bases from V and 8 bases from J, leaving 14 bases between. There are 15 residues in the CDR3. The germline CDR1 and CDR2 sequences are SEHNR and FQNEAQ (reference sequence). DNA of the CDR3: TGTGCCAGCAGCTTAGCAGGGATTCTAGGGGATGAGCAGTTCTTC. Protein: CASSLAGILGDEQFF.

The J gene is TRBJ2-3, the V gene TRBV5-4; 11 bases fit TRBD2. Germline V gives CDR1 SGHNT, CDR2 YYREEE (reference sequence). The junction had 6 bases not matched to a gene; V was cut back by 3 bases and J by 0 bases. This CDR3 spans 17 amino acids. The CDR3 here is CASSSPGTSGSTDTQYF. In DNA form, the CDR3 reads TGTGCCAGCAGCTCTCCGGGGACTAGCGGTAGCACAGATACGCAGTATTTT.

The chain links TRBV5-4 to TRBJ2-1; 9 bases match TRBD2. Germline V lookup: CDR1 SGHNT, CDR2 YYREEE (reference sequence). The CDR3 runs to 16 residues. The ends lost 1 base at V and 9 bases at J; junction bases unmatched: 11. The DNA for the CDR3 is TGTGCCAGCAGCTTGTGGGCGGGGGGGGCTGATGGTGAGCAGTTCTTC. This translates into CASSLWAGGADGEQFF. The full variable domain, in which reference TRBV5-4 and TRBJ2-1 provide the parts outside the CDR3, is ETGVTQSPTHLIKTRGQQVTLRCSSQSGHNTVSWYQQALGQGPQFIFQYYREEENGRGNFPPRFSGLQFPNYSSELNVNALELDDSALYLCASSLWAGGADGEQFFGPGTRLTVL.

The CDR3 nucleotides are TGTGCCAGCAGCCTCCGGGACAGAGATAATTCACCCCTCCACTTT. It is translated as CASSLRDRDNSPLHF. The genes are TRBV28 and TRBJ1-6; TRBD1 matches 7 bases. CDR1 and CDR2 (germline): MDHEN, SYDVKM. J lost 5 bases, V lost 6 bases, and 7 bases had no gene match. This CDR3 has 15 amino acids. Combining the CDR3 with reference TRBV28 and TRBJ1-6 gives the whole variable domain DVKVTQSSRYLVKRTGEKVFLECVQDMDHENMFWYRQDPGLGLRLIYFSYDVKMKEKGDIPEGYSVSREKKERFSLILESASTNQTSMYLCASSLRDRDNSPLHFGNGTRLTVT.